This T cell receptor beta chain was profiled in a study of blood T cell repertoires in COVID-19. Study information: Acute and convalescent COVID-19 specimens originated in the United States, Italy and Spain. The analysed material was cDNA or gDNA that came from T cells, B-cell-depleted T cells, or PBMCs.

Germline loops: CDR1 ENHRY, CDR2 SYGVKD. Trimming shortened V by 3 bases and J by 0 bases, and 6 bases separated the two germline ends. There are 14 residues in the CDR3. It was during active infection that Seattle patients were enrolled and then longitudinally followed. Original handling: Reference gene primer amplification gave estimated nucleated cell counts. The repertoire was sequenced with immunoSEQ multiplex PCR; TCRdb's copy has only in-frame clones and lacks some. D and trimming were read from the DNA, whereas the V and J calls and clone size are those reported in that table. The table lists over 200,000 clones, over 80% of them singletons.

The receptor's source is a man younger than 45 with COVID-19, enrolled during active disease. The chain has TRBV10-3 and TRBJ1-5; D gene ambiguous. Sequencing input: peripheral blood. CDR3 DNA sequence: TGTGCCATCAGTGACGCCAGTAGCAATCAGCCCCAGCATTTT. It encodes CAISDASSNQPQHF.